This TCR beta chain is from a study of blood T cells in healthy people across ages. Study at large: Per two T cells, template switching captured roughly one barcoded beta molecule.

Regarding this clonotype: Its antigen is not identified.

Primers used in a second PCR of about 6 to 11 cycles were a sample-barcoded 5' primer and a J-beta primer mix. TCRdb reanalysed the 5' RACE reads using MiXCR and keeps one entry per CDR3 protein. The profile shows about 650,000 distinct CDR3 sequences, approximately 29% of them singletons. Every sample had a minimum of 6 million PBMCs isolated. Overall study results and limits: Greater diversity and more naive CD4+ cells were seen in long-lived donors than in aged donors.

Germline CDR1 is SGHTA and CDR2 is FQGNSA. Unmatched junction bases numbered 8, after V lost 5 bases and J lost 3 bases. The CDR3 is made up of 17 amino acids. The receptor comes from a woman aged 80 or older in good health. The sequencing sample was made of blood. The gene calls are TRBV7-2 and TRBJ1-4, with 11 nucleotides matching TRBD1. The CDR3 loop is CASSPRTGGRANEKLFF. For the CDR3, the DNA is TGTGCCAGCAGCCCCAGGACAGGGGGCAGGGCTAATGAAAAACTGTTTTTT.